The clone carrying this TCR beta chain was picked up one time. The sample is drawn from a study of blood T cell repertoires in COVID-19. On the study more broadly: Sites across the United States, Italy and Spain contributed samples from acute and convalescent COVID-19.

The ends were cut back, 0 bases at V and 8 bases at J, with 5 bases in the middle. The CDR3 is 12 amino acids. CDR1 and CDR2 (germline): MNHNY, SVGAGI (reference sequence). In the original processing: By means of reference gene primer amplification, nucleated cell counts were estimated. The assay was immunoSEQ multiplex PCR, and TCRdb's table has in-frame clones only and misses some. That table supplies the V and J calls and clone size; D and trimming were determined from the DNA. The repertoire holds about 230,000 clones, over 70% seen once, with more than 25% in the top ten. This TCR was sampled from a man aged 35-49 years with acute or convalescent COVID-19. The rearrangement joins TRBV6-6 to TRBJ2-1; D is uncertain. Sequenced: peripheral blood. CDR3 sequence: CASSYSTDEQFF. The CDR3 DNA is TGTGCCAGCAGTTACTCTACAGATGAGCAGTTCTTC.